These T cell receptor beta chains were read from a single sample in a study of blood T cell repertoires in COVID-19. Sequenced by immunoSEQ multiplex PCR; TCRdb stores in-frame clones only, minus some. The sample shows fewer than 350,000 clones, 85% to 90% of them seen only once. The sample consisted of peripheral blood. Receptor source: a woman younger than 45 with COVID-19, enrolled during active disease. Both conserved end residues are part of each CDR3. D genes are given only for firm matches. Some rows mark clone size as missing; the rest say once, few, many or name a class of expanded clone.

d_call	v_call	j_call	clone_size	cdr3_aa	cdr3_nt
TRBD1	TRBV12-3/TRBV12-4	TRBJ1-2	-	CASSSTGTDYTF	TGTGCCAGCAGTTCCACCGGGACAGATTACACCTTC
TRBD2	TRBV5-1	TRBJ2-3	-	CASSPLAGARSTDTQYF	TGCGCCAGCAGCCCACTAGCGGGGGCCCGTAGCACAGATACGCAGTATTTT
-	TRBV3-1/TRBV3-2	TRBJ1-2	-	CASLHPDYGYTF	TGTGCCAGCCTCCACCCGGACTATGGCTACACCTTC
TRBD2	TRBV5-4	TRBJ2-1	-	CASSPGLAGSNEQFF	TGTGCCAGCAGCCCCGGACTAGCGGGGAGCAATGAGCAGTTCTTC
TRBD1	TRBV27	TRBJ2-7	-	CASSFGQGTHYEQYF	TGTGCCAGCAGTTTTGGACAGGGCACCCATTACGAGCAGTACTTC
-	TRBV30	TRBJ1-5	-	CAWSVHTANQPQHF	TGTGCCTGGAGTGTACACACCGCAAATCAGCCCCAGCATTTT
-	TRBV27	TRBJ1-1	-	CASSLSLLLNTEAFF	TGTGCCAGCAGTTTATCGCTGCTATTGAACACTGAAGCTTTCTTT
TRBD1	TRBV6-5	TRBJ2-7	-	CASSYDPTGIDEQYF	TGTGCCAGCAGTTACGATCCGACAGGGATTGACGAGCAGTACTTC
TRBD1	TRBV14	TRBJ2-7	-	CASSPTPGTARTGRYF	TGTGCCAGCAGCCCCACCCCCGGGACAGCCAGGACCGGGCGGTACTTC
TRBD1	TRBV10-2	TRBJ1-5	few	CAIRSTGGDQPQHF	TGCGCCATCCGATCGACAGGGGGCGATCAGCCCCAGCATTTT
-	TRBV6-5	TRBJ2-7	-	CASSYVRTGEQYF	TGTGCCAGCAGTTACGTCCGAACAGGGGAGCAGTACTTC
TRBD2	TRBV19	TRBJ2-1	once	CASSSGGVENEQFF	TGTGCCAGTAGTAGCGGGGGGGTTGAGAATGAGCAGTTCTTC
-	TRBV19	TRBJ2-3	-	CASSPQMGTDTQYF	TGTGCCAGTAGTCCACAGATGGGCACAGATACGCAGTATTTT
-	TRBV5-1	TRBJ1-6	-	CASSLAPGDSPLHF	TGCGCCAGCAGCTTGGCCCCAGGGGATTCACCCCTCCACTTT
TRBD1	TRBV5-1	TRBJ1-4	once	CASSLEGGWTGDEKLFF	TGCGCCAGCAGCTTGGAAGGGGGCTGGACAGGAGATGAAAAACTGTTTTTT
-	TRBV27	TRBJ2-1	-	CASSLSDPRQDEQFF	TGTGCCAGCAGTTTATCAGACCCCAGGCAGGATGAGCAGTTCTTC
TRBD1	TRBV18	TRBJ1-2	-	CASSPKQGEDGYTF	TGTGCCAGCTCACCGAAACAGGGGGAAGATGGCTACACCTTC
-	TRBV30	TRBJ1-2	-	CAWSFAAVYGYTF	TGTGCCTGGTCGTTTGCGGCAGTTTATGGCTACACCTTC
TRBD2	TRBV3-1/TRBV3-2	TRBJ2-2	-	CASSPLLAVTGELFF	TGTGCCAGCAGCCCCCTACTAGCGGTCACCGGGGAGCTGTTTTTT
-	TRBV19	TRBJ2-2	few	CASRPGGPGELFF	TGTGCCAGTAGGCCAGGTGGTCCCGGGGAGCTGTTTTTT
TRBD1	TRBV5-1	TRBJ2-1	-	CASKTGQGPYNEQFF	TGCGCCAGTAAAACGGGACAGGGACCCTACAATGAGCAGTTCTTC
-	TRBV5-1	TRBJ1-1	-	CATSLIRGDSNTEAFF	TGCGCCACCTCTCTGATAAGAGGGGACTCAAACACTGAAGCTTTCTTT